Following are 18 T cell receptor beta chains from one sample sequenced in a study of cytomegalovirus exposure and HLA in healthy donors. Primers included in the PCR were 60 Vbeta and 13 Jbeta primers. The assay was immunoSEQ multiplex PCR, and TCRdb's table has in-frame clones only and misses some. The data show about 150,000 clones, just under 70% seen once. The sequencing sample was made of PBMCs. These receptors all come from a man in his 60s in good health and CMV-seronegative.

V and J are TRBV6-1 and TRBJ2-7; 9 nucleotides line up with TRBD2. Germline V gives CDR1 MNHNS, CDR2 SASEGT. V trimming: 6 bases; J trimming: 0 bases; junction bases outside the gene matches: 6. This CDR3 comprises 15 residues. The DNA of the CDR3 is TGTGCCAGCAGGACTAGCGGAGCCCGCTCCTACGAGCAGTACTTC. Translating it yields CASRTSGARSYEQYF.

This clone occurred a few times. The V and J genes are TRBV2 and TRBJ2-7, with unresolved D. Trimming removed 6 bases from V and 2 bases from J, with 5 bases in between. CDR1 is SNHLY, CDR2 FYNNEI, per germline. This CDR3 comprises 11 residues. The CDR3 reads CASSHTYEQYF. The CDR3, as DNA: TGTGCCAGCAGCCACACCTACGAGCAGTACTTC.

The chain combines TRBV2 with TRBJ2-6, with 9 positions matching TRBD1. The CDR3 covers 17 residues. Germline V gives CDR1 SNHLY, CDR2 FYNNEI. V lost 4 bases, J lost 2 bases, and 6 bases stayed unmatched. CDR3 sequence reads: CASSANTGGAGANVLTF. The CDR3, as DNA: TGTGCCAGCAGTGCTAATACAGGGGGCGCTGGGGCCAACGTCCTGACTTTC.

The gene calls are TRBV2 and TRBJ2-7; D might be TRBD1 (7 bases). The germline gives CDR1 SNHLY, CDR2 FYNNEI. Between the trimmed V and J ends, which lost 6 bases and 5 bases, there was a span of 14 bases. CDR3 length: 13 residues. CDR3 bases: TGTGCCAGCAGGCTCAGGGGGGCCGACGAGCAGTACTTC. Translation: CASRLRGADEQYF.

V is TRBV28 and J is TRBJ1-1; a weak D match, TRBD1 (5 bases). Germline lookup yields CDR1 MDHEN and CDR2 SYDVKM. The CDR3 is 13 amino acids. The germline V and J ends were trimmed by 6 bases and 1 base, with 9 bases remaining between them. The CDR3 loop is CASSQRGNTEAFF. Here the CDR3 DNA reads TGTGCCAGCAGCCAAAGGGGGAACACTGAAGCTTTCTTT.

The CDR3 here is CASSLTAGTYEQYF. CDR3 bases: TGCGCCAGCAGCTTGACGGCGGGTACCTACGAGCAGTACTTC. The chain combines TRBV5-1 with TRBJ2-7, with D possibly being TRBD2 (5 bases). The germline V and J ends were trimmed by 1 base and 2 bases, with 10 bases remaining between them. Per the germline V gene, CDR1 is SGHRS and CDR2 is YFSETQ. The CDR3 has 14 amino acids.

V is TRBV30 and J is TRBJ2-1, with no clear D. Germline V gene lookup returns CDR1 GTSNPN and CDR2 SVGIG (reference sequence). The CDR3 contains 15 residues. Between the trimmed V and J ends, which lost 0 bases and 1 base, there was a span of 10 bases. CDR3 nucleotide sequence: TGTGCCTGGAGTGTTGAGGCTGTATCCTACAATGAGCAGTTCTTC. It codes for CAWSVEAVSYNEQFF. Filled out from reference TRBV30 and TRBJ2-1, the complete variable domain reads SQTIHQWPATLVQPVGSPLSLECTVEGTSNPNLYWYRQAAGRGLQLLFYSVGIGQISSEVPQNLSASRPQDRQFILSSKKLLLSDSGFYLCAWSVEAVSYNEQFFGPGTRLTVL.

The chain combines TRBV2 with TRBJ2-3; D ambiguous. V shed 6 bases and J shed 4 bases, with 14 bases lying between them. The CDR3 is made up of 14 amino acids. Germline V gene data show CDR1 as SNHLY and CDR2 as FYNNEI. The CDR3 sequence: CASRPFIVADTQYF. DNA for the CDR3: TGTGCCAGCAGACCCTTCATAGTCGCAGATACGCAGTATTTT.

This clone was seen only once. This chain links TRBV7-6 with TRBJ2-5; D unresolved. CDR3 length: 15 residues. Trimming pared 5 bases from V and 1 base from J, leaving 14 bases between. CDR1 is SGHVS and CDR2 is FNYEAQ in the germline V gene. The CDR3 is CASSGTHSRQETQYF. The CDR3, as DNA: TGTGCCAGCAGCGGTACTCACAGCCGCCAAGAGACCCAGTACTTC. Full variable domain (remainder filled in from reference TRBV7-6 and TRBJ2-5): GAGVSQSPRYKVTKRGQDVALRCDPISGHVSLYWYRQALGQGPEFLTYFNYEAQQDKSGLPNDRFSAERPEGSISTLTIQRTEQRDSAMYRCASSGTHSRQETQYFGPGTRLLVL.

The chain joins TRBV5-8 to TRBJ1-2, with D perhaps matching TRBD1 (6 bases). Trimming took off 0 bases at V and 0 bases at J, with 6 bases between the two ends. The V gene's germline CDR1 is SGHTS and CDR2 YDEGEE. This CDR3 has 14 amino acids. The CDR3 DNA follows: TGTGCCAGCAGCTTGGGACAGGCTAACTATGGCTACACCTTC. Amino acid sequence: CASSLGQANYGYTF. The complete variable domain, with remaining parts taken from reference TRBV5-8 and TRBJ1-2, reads EAGVTQSPTHLIKTRGQQATLRCSPISGHTSVYWYQQALGLGLQFLLWYDEGEERNRGNFPPRFSGRQFPNYSSELNVNALELEDSALYLCASSLGQANYGYTFGSGTRLTVV.

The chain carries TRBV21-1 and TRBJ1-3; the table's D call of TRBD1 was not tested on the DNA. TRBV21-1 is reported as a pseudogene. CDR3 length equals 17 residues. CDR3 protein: CASSTCTGGAGGNTIYF. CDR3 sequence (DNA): TGTGCCAGCAGCACGTGCACAGGGGGCGCCGGCGGAAACACCATATATTTT.

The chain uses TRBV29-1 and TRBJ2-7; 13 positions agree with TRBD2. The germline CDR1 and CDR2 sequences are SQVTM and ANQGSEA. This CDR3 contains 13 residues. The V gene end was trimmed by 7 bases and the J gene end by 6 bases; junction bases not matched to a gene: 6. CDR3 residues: CSGAGTSGIEQYF. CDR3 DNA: TGCAGCGGAGCCGGGACTAGCGGGATCGAGCAGTACTTC.

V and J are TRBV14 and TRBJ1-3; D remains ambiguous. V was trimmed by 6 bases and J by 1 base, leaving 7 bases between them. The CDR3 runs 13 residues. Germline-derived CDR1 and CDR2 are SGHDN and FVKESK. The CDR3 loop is CASRPQSGNTIYF. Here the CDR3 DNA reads TGTGCCAGCAGACCCCAGTCTGGAAACACCATATATTTT. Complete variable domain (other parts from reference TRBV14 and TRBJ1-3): EAGVTQFPSHSVIEKGQTVTLRCDPISGHDNLYWYRRVMGKEIKFLLHFVKESKQDESGMPNNRFLAERTGGTYSTLKVQPAELEDSGVYFCASRPQSGNTIYFGEGSWLTVV.

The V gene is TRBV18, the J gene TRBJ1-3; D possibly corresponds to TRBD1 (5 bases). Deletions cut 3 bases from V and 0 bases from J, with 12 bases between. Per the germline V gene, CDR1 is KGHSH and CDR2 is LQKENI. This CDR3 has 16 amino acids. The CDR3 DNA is TGTGCCAGCTCACCGGGGGAGGCTCGCTCTGGAAACACCATATATTTT. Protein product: CASSPGEARSGNTIYF.

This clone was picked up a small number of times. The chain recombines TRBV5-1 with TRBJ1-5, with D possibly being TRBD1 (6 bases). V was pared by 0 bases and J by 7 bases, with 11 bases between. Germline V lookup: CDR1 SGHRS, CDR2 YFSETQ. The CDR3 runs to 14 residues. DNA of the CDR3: TGCGCCAGCAGCTTGGATAGGGGGGGGCAGCCCCAGCATTTT. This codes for CASSLDRGGQPQHF.

This CDR3 reads CAISAPDRETEAFF. CDR3 in DNA: TGTGCCATCAGTGCACCGGACAGGGAGACTGAAGCTTTCTTT. The chain links TRBV10-3 to TRBJ1-1, with 8 bases lining up with TRBD1. Trimming cost V 4 bases and J 5 bases; bases outside gene matches: 6. This CDR3 spans 14 amino acids. Germline CDR1 ENHRY, CDR2 SYGVKD.

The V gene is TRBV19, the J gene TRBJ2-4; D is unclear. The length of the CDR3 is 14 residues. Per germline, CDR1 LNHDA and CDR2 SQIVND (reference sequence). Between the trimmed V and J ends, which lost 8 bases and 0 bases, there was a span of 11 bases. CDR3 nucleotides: TGTGCCAGTGGGCCAGTTGTAGCCAAAAACATTCAGTACTTC. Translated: CASGPVVAKNIQYF.

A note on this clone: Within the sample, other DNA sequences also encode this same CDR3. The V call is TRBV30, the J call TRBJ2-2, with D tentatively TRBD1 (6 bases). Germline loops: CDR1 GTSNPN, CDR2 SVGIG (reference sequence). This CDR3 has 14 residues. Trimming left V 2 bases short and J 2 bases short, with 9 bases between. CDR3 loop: CAWSPGTNTGELFF. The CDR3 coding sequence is TGTGCCTGGAGTCCTGGGACAAACACCGGGGAGCTGTTTTTT.